These T cell receptor beta chains were read from a single sample in a study of cytomegalovirus exposure and HLA in healthy donors. The table came from immunoSEQ multiplex PCR; TCRdb's copy has only in-frame clones and leaves some out. This table holds about 190,000 clones, 75% to 90% found once. The sequenced sample consisted of PBMCs. These receptors all stem from a man in his forties or fifties in good health and CMV-seropositive. The CDR3 runs from the conserved cysteine through the conserved F or W. The order of the fields is J gene, clone size, V gene, D gene, CDR3 protein, CDR3 DNA. The D gene is left open where the match is weak. Clone sizes are given selectively: once, few, many, or a class where the clone is expanded.

TRBJ1-2 . TRBV28 TRBD1 CASSWTGGRNGYTF TGTGCCAGCAGCTGGACAGGAGGAAGGAATGGCTACACCTTC
TRBJ2-7 . TRBV4-3 TRBD2 CASSQGPSGYEQYF TGCGCCAGCAGCCAAGGGCCTAGCGGCTACGAGCAGTACTTC
TRBJ1-2 . TRBV7-2 . CASSRAGVGYGYTF TGTGCCAGCAGCCGCGCAGGGGTTGGGTATGGCTACACCTTC
TRBJ2-7 few TRBV5-1 TRBD1 CASSLGDSSYEQYF TGCGCCAGCAGCTTGGGGGACAGTTCCTACGAGCAGTACTTC
TRBJ2-2 . TRBV12-5 TRBD2 CASGSGGPVGELFF TGTGCTAGTGGTTCGGGAGGGCCGGTCGGGGAGCTGTTTTTT
TRBJ1-1 few TRBV6-1 . CASRLQGGNTEAFF TGTGCCAGCAGATTGCAGGGAGGAAACACTGAAGCTTTCTTT
TRBJ2-1 . TRBV10-1 TRBD2 CASSESTGRGSFF TGCGCCAGCAGTGAGTCGACCGGGAGGGGGAGTTTCTTC
TRBJ2-7 once TRBV19 . CASSIGPGDYEQYF TGTGCCAGTAGTATAGGTCCCGGGGACTACGAGCAGTACTTC
TRBJ2-1 . TRBV6-5 . CASAAREAAYNEQFF TGTGCCAGCGCTGCACGGGAAGCGGCCTACAATGAGCAGTTCTTC
TRBJ2-7 . TRBV6-5 . CASSPRGHEQYF TGTGCCAGCAGTCCCCGAGGGCACGAGCAGTACTTC
TRBJ2-1 . TRBV12-1 . CASSLNGLAGWSSYNEQFF TGTGCCAGCAGCTTGAATGGACTAGCGGGGTGGAGCTCCTACAATGAGCAGTTCTTC